The TCR beta chain described here comes from a study of cytomegalovirus exposure and HLA in healthy donors. The CDR3 extends over 13 amino acids. The V gene lost 5 bases and the J gene lost 3 bases, with 13 bases spanning the gap. Germline values: CDR1 SQVTM, CDR2 ANQGSEA. This clone has just one count. Its antigen is currently unknown. Sequenced by immunoSEQ multiplex PCR; TCRdb stores in-frame clones only, minus some. The sample yields 110,000 to 150,000 clones, approximately 89% seen once. Findings and caveats of the study: A list of 150 or so TCR beta chains associated with cytomegalovirus was given. Subsequent analysis found a tendency for first-cohort TCR clusters to co-occur within the 100 to 150 validation repertoires. Cytomegalovirus status was reportedly diagnosed by the classifier with high sensitivity and specificity.

Sequenced: PBMCs. This chain connects TRBV29-1 to TRBJ1-2, with D maybe TRBD1 (5 bases). This TCR was recovered from a young man in good health and CMV-seronegative. CDR3 in DNA: TGCAGCGTTACCGAACCGGGGGACTATGGCTACACCTTC. Its translation is CSVTEPGDYGYTF. Full variable domain (rest looked up from reference TRBV29-1 and TRBJ1-2): SAVISQKPSRDICQRGTSLTIQCQVDSQVTMMFWYRQQPGQSLTLIATANQGSEATYESGFVIDKFPISRPNLTFSTLTVSNMSPEDSSIYLCSVTEPGDYGYTFGSGTRLTVV.